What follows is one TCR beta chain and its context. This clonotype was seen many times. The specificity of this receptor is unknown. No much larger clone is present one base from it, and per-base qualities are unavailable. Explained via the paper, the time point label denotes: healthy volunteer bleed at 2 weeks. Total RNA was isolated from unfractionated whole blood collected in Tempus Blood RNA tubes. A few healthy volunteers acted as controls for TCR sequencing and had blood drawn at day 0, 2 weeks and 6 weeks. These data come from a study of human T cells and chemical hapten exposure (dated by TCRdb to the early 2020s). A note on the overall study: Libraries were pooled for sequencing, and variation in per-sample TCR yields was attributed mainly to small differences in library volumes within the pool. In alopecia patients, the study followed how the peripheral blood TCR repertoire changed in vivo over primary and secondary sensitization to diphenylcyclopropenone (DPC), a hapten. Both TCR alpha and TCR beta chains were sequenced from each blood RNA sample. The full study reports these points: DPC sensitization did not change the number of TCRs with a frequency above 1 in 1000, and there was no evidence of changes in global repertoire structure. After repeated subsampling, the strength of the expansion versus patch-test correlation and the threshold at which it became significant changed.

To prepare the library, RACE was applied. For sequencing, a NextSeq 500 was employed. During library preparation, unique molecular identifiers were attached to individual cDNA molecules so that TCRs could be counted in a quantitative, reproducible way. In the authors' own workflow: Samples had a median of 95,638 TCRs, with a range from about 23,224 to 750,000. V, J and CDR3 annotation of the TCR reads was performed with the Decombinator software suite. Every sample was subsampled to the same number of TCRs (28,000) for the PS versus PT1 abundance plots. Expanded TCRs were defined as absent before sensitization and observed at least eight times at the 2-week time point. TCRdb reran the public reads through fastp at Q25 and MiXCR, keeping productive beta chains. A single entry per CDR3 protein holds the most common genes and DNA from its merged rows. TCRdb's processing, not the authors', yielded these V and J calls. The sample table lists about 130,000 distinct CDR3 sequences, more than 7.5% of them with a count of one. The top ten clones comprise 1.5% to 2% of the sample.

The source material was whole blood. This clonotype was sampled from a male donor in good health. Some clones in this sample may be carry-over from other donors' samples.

The nucleotides read TGTGCCAGCAGCTTAGGGGTAGGGGGGGACAATGAGCAGTTCTTC. Translated, this is CASSLGVGGDNEQFF. The receptor chain draws on TRBV7-9 and TRBJ2-1; perhaps TRBD2 is the D gene, with 7 bases matching. CDR1 SEHNR and CDR2 FQNEAQ were looked up in the germline V gene (reference sequence). The junction shows trimming of 1 base on V and 5 bases on J, plus 12 bases between the germline ends. The CDR3 spans 15 residues, from the cysteine through the phenylalanine. Here the CDR3 DNA is all that survives: 45 bases in frame from base 1.